This entry lists 8 T cell receptor beta chains sequenced from one sample in a study of spatial heterogeneity in lung cancer. Time point denoted: sample taken at primary tumor resection. From tumor, nontumor lung or frozen PBMC, whole RNA was taken unsorted for sequencing. TCRdb fed the 5' RACE reads into MiXCR, producing one record per CDR3 protein. The sample has 650 to 900 distinct CDR3 sequences, about 54% seen once. The sequencing here drew on PBMCs, taken at surgery. The receptors here all came from a female donor with early-stage non-small cell lung cancer.

A remark on this clonotype: With the library built for alpha chains, this beta chain is off target and its frequency is not meaningful. V usage is TRBV24-1 and J usage is TRBJ2-1; 11 bases map to TRBD2. V trimming: 2 bases; J trimming: 4 bases; junction bases outside the gene matches: 3. CDR1 and CDR2 from the germline V gene are KGHDR and SFDVKD. This CDR3 region has 16 residues. DNA for the CDR3: TGTGCCACCAGTGATTCTGGGACTAGCGGATACAATGAGCAGTTCTTC. Protein: CATSDSGTSGYNEQFF.

As for this clonotype: This beta chain is an unintended read in a library built for alpha chains; its size means little. This rearrangement joins TRBV21-1 to TRBJ2-3. TRBV21-1 is designated a pseudogene. The CDR3 runs 9 residues. CDR3 sequence reads: CATRDTQYF. CDR3 nucleotide sequence: TGTGCCACCAGGGATACGCAGTATTTT.

This clonotype was found a few times. Since the library was made to target alpha chains, this beta chain is a stray read and its abundance is not meaningful. The chain combines TRBV5-4 with TRBJ2-7; D possibly uses TRBD1 or TRBD2 (5 bases each). Germline CDR1 is SGHNT and CDR2 is YYREEE (reference sequence). The CDR3 runs to 14 residues. V lost 6 bases to trimming and J lost 7 bases, with 20 bases between them. The chain's CDR3 is CASTLIGTGGEQYF. For the CDR3, the DNA is TGTGCCAGCACCCTAATTGGGACGGGCGGAGAGCAGTACTTC. The full variable domain, in which reference TRBV5-4 and TRBJ2-7 provide the parts outside the CDR3, is ETGVTQSPTHLIKTRGQQVTLRCSSQSGHNTVSWYQQALGQGPQFIFQYYREEENGRGNFPPRFSGLQFPNYSSELNVNALELDDSALYLCASTLIGTGGEQYFGPGTRLTVT.

Concerning this clonotype: This beta chain lies outside the target of a library built for alpha chains; its clone size means little. This sequence joins TRBV28 and TRBJ2-3; a weak D match, TRBD1 (6 bases). V was clipped by 2 bases and J by 0 bases, with 12 bases between them. The CDR3 length is 16 residues. In germline, CDR1 is MDHEN, CDR2 SYDVKM. The CDR3 is CASSLRSGQSTDTQYF. CDR3 DNA sequence: TGTGCCAGCAGTTTACGTTCGGGACAAAGCACAGATACGCAGTATTTT.

Concerning this clonotype itself: This beta chain is off target for a library built for alpha chains, so its abundance means little. This chain joins TRBV5-6 and TRBJ2-3, with a possible D match to TRBD2 (6 bases). Trimming removed 4 bases at V and 2 bases at J, with 17 bases between. This CDR3 region has 16 residues. Germline V gives CDR1 SGHDT, CDR2 YYEEEE. CDR3 coding DNA: TGTGCCAGCAGCCCCATAGGACGGACTACCACAGATACGCAGTATTTT. Translated, it gives CASSPIGRTTTDTQYF.

This clonotype has a handful of counts. The size of this beta chain means little, since it is a stray read in a library made for alpha chains. This rearrangement joins TRBV10-2 to TRBJ2-5; D unclear. Between the trimmed V and J ends, which lost 4 bases and 4 bases, there was a span of 4 bases. CDR3 length: 11 residues. Germline V gene data show CDR1 as WSHSY and CDR2 as SAAADI. CDR3 sequence (DNA): TGCGCCAGCAGTGTAGGAGAGACCCAGTACTTC. Amino acids: CASSVGETQYF.

As regards this clonotype: Since it is a stray read in a library aimed at alpha chains, this beta chain has a size that is not meaningful. The genes are TRBV29-1 and TRBJ1-1; maybe TRBD1 (6 bases). V was pared by 2 bases and J by 3 bases, with 10 bases between. Germline V lookup: CDR1 SQVTM, CDR2 ANQGSEA. This CDR3 has 13 amino acids. This chain's CDR3 is CSVEWGLDTEAFF. CDR3 nucleotide sequence: TGCAGCGTTGAATGGGGGCTTGACACTGAAGCTTTCTTT.

Details on this clonotype: Within a library made for alpha chains, this beta chain is off target, and its count is uninformative. J is TRBJ2-3 and V is TRBV29-1, with 7 bases matching TRBD1. The CDR3 totals 14 residues. J lost 2 bases, V lost 7 bases, and 9 bases had no gene match. Germline lookup yields CDR1 SQVTM and CDR2 ANQGSEA. The CDR3 loop reads CSAGTARATDTQYF. Here the CDR3 DNA reads TGCAGCGCTGGGACAGCCCGTGCCACAGATACGCAGTATTTT.